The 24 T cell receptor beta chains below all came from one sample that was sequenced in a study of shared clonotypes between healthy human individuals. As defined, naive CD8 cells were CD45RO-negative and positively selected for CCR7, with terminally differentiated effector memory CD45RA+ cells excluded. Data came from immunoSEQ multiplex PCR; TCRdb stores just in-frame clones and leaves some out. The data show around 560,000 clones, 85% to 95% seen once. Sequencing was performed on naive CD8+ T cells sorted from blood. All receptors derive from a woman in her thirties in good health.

CDR3 coding DNA: TGTGCCAGCAGCCAATCACAGGGGGCAAATAGCAATCAGCCCCAGCATTTT. Translating gives CASSQSQGANSNQPQHF. This rearrangement joins TRBV16 to TRBJ1-5; TRBD1 aligns across 9 bases. The CDR3 is 17 amino acids. Germline CDR1 reads KGHSY; CDR2 reads FQNENV. The V segment lost 0 bases and the J segment 0 bases; nucleotides outside the gene matches: 3.

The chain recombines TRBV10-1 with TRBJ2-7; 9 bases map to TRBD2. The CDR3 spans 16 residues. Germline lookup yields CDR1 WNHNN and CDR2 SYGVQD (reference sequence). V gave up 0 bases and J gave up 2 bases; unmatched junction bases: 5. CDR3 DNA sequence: TGCGCCAGCAGTGAGTCGGCTAGCGGGGCCCCCTACGAGCAGTACTTC. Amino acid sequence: CASSESASGAPYEQYF.

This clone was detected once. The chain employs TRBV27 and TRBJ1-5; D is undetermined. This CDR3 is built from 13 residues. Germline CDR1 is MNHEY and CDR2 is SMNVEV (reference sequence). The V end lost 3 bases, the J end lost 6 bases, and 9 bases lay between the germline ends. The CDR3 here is CASSFGRSQPQHF. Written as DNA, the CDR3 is TGTGCCAGCAGTTTTGGAAGGAGTCAGCCCCAGCATTTT.

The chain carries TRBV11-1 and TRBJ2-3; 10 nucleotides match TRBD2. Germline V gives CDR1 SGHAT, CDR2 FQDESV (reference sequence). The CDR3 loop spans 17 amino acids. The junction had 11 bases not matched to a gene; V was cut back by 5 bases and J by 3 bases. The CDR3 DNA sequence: TGTGCCAGCAGCCCCTCGTCGCTAGCGGGAGTAACAGATACGCAGTATTTT. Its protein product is CASSPSSLAGVTDTQYF.

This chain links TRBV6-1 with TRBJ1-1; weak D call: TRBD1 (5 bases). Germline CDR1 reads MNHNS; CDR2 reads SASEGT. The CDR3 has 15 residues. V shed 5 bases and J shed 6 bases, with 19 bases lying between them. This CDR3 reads CASSTLGGLSSEAFF. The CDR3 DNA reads TGTGCCAGCAGTACCTTGGGGGGGTTATCTTCTGAAGCTTTCTTT.

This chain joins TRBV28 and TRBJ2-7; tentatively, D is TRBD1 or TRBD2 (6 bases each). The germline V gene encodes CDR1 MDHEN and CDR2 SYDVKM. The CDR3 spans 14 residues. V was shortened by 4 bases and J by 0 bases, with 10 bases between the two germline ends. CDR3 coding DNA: TGTGCCAGCAGTTCGGGGGACAACTCCTACGAGCAGTACTTC. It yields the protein CASSSGDNSYEQYF.

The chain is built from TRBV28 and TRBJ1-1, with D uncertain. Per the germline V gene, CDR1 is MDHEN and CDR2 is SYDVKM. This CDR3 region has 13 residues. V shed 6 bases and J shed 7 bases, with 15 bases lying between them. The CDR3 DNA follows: TGTGCCAGCAGGACGACGGTGGAAGGTGAAGCTTTCTTT. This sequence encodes CASRTTVEGEAFF.

CDR3 nucleotides: TGCGCCAGCTCCAGAAGGGAGGGAGGGGTAGATACGCAGTATTTT. Protein sequence: CASSRREGGVDTQYF. The V gene is TRBV5-1, the J gene TRBJ2-3; TRBD2 aligns across 7 bases. Germline lookup yields CDR1 SGHRS and CDR2 YFSETQ. V trimming: 7 bases; J trimming: 5 bases; junction bases outside the gene matches: 13. The CDR3 has 15 amino acids.

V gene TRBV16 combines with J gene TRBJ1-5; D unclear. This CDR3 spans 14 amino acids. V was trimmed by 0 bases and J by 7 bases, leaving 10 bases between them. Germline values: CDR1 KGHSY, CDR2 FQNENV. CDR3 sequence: CASSQSGQDQPQHF. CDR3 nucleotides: TGTGCCAGCAGCCAATCGGGTCAGGACCAGCCCCAGCATTTT.

The CDR3 nucleotides are TGTGCCAGCAGCCCCGACCGGGACAGATCCTACGAGCAGTACTTC. This codes for CASSPDRDRSYEQYF. The rearrangement links TRBV5-4 to TRBJ2-7, with 7 bases that match TRBD1. The length of the CDR3 is 15 residues. CDR1 SGHNT and CDR2 YYREEE come from the germline V gene (reference sequence). J gave up 1 base and V 4 bases, and 8 bases lay outside the gene matches.

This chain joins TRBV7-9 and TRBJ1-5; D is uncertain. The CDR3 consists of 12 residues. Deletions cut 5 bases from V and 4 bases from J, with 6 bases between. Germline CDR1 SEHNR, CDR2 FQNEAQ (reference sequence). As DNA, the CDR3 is TGTGCCAGCAGCGTCGCTAATCAGCCCCAGCATTTT. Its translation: CASSVANQPQHF.

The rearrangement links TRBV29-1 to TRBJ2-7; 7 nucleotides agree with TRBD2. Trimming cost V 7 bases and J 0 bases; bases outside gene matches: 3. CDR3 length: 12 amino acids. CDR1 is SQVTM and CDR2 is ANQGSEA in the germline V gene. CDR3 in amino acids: CSALAVSYEQYF. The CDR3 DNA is TGCAGCGCCCTAGCGGTCTCCTACGAGCAGTACTTC.

DNA for the CDR3: TGTGCCACCAGCAGAGGGTTAATGAACACTGAAGCTTTCTTT. Translated: CATSRGLMNTEAFF. The chain has TRBV15 and TRBJ1-1; D not certain. Trimming removed 1 base at V and 0 bases at J, with 6 bases between. This CDR3 has 14 amino acids. Germline V gives CDR1 LNHNV, CDR2 YYDKDF (reference sequence).

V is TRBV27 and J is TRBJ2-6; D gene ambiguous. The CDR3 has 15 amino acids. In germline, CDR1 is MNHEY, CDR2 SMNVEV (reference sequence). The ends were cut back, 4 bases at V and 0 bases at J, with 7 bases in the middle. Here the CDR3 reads CASSSHNSGANVLTF. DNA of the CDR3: TGTGCCAGCAGTTCGCATAACTCTGGGGCCAACGTCCTGACTTTC.

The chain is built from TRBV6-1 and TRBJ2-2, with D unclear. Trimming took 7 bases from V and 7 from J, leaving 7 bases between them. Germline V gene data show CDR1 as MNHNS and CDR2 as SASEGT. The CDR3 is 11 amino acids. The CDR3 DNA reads TGTGCCAGCACGACGCACGGGGAGCTGTTTTTT. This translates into CASTTHGELFF.

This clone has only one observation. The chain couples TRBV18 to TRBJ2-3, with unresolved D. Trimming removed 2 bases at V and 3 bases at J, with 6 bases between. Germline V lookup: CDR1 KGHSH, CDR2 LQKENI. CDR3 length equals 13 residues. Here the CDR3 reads CASSPSGTDTQYF. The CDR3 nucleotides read TGTGCCAGCTCACCATCAGGAACAGATACGCAGTATTTT.

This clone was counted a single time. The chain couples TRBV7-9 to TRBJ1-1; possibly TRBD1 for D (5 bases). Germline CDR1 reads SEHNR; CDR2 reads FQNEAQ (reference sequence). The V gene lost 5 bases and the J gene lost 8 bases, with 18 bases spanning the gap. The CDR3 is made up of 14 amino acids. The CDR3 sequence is CASSPQEKGSEAFF. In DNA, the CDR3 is TGTGCCAGCAGCCCACAGGAGAAAGGCTCGGAAGCTTTCTTT.

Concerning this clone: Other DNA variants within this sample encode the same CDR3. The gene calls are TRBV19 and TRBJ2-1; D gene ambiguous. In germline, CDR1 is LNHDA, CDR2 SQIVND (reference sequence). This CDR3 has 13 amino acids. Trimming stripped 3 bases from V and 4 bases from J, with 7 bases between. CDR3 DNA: TGTGCCAGTAGTATCCTCCTTTACAATGAGCAGTTCTTC. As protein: CASSILLYNEQFF.

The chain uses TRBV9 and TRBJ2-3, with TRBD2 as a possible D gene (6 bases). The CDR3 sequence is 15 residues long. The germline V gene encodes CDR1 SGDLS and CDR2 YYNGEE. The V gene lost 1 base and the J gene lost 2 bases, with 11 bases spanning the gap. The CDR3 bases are TGTGCCAGCAGCGTAAGTAGCGGCTCCACAGATACGCAGTATTTT. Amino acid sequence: CASSVSSGSTDTQYF.

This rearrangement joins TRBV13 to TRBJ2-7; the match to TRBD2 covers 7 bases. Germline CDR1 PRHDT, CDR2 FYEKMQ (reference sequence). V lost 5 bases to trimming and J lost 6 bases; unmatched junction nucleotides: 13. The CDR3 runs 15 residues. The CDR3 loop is CASSPFRTGGSEQYF. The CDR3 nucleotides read TGTGCCAGCAGCCCCTTTAGGACGGGAGGATCCGAGCAGTACTTC.

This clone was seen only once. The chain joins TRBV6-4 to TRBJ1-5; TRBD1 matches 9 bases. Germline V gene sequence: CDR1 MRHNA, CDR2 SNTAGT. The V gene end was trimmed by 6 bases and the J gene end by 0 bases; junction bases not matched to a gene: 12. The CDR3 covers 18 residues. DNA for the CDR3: TGTGCCAGCAGATATCCGACAGGGGGGTTGATTAGCAATCAGCCCCAGCATTTT. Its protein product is CASRYPTGGLISNQPQHF.

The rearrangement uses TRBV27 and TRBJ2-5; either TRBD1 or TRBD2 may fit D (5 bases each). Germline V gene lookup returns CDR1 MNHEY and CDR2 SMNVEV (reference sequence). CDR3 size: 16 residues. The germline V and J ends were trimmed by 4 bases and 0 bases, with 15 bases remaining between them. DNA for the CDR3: TGTGCCAGCAGTTCCGGGACCAAACCGTACCAAGAGACCCAGTACTTC. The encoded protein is CASSSGTKPYQETQYF.

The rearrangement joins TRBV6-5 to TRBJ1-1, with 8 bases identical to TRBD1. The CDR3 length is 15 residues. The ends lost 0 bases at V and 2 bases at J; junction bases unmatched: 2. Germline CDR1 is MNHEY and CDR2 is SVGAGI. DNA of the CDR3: TGTGCCAGCAGTTACTCCCAGGGGGCAAACACTGAAGCTTTCTTT. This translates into CASSYSQGANTEAFF.

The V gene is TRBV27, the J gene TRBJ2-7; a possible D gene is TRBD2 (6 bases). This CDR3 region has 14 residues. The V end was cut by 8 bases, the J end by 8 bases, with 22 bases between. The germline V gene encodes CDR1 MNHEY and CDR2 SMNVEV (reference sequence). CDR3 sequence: CASGMSTGAQQQYF. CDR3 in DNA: TGTGCCAGCGGTATGTCCACGGGAGCGCAACAGCAGTACTTC.